The text below deals with one T cell receptor (beta chain). Its antigen is still unknown. This record comes from a study of cytotoxic CD8 clonotypes in ibrutinib-treated CLL. Study-level background: Outcomes included some 24 partial and 2 complete responses; after median roughly 69 months, approximately 14 stayed remitted and about 12 progressed. Response sampling came at median approximately a year of treatment, ranging about 6 to 36 months.

The assay was immunoSEQ multiplex PCR, and TCRdb's table has in-frame clones only and misses some. Of approximately 320,000 clones in the sample, about 64% were seen once. Study outcomes and limitations: Baseline clonality, above age-matched healthy donor levels, tracked circulating CD8+ T-cell counts. Public clonotypes were uncommon and contracted or stayed stable on treatment.

The V end lost 3 bases, the J end lost 0 bases, and 11 bases lay between the germline ends. The CDR3 covers 15 residues. Germline CDR1 reads SGHDT; CDR2 reads YYEEEE. The sequence came from a human donor with chronic lymphocytic leukemia. J is TRBJ2-3 and V is TRBV5-6; D may correspond to TRBD1 or TRBD2 (5 bases each). Sequencing was performed on PBMCs, taken after 36 months of ibrutinib treatment. The CDR3 bases are TGTGCCAGCAGCTCCCAAGGGGACAGCACAGATACGCAGTATTTT. Translating it yields CASSSQGDSTDTQYF.